Here is one TCR beta chain with its context. V gave up 3 bases and J gave up 3 bases, with 6 bases separating them. Germline V CDR1 and CDR2: SQVTM, ANQGSEA. The CDR3 runs 11 residues. This entry belongs to a study of blood T cell repertoires in COVID-19. Whole-study context: COVID-19 samples collected from the United States, Italy and Spain covered acute and convalescent phases. T cells, B-cell-depleted T cells, or PBMCs provided the cDNA or gDNA that served as material.

Source study methods: Quantification of nucleated cells was approximated via reference gene primer amplification. Sequencing was performed with immunoSEQ multiplex PCR; in TCRdb, only in-frame clones are kept and a portion is missing. The V and J calls and clone size come from that table; D and trimming were worked out from the DNA. Here the sample spans about 17,000 clones, about 81% being singletons. The chain couples TRBV29-1 to TRBJ2-7; the D gene is possibly TRBD2 (5 bases). What was sequenced was peripheral blood. The TCR was taken from a man between 60 and 70 years old with acute or convalescent COVID-19. CDR3 region: CSVEGDYEQYF. The DNA for the CDR3 is TGCAGCGTTGAGGGAGACTACGAGCAGTACTTC.